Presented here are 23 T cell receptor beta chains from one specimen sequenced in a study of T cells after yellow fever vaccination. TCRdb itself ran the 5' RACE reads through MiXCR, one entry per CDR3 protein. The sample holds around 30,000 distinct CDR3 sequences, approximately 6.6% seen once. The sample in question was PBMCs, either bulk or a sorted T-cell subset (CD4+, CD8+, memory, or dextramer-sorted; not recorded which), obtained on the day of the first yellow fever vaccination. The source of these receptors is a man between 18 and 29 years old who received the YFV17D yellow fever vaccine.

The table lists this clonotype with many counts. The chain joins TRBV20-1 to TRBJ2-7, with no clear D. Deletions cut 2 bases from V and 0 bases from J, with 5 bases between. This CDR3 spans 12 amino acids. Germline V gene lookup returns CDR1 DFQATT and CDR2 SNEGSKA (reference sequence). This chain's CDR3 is CSARSHSYEQYV. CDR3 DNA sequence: TGCAGTGCTAGAAGCCACTCCTACGAGCAGTACGTC.

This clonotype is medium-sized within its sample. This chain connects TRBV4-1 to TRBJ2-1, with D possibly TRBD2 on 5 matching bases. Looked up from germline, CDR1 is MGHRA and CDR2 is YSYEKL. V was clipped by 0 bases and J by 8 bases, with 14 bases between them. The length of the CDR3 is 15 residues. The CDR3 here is CASSQERRGVDEQFF. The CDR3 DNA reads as TGCGCCAGCAGCCAAGAGCGACGGGGAGTCGATGAGCAGTTCTTC.

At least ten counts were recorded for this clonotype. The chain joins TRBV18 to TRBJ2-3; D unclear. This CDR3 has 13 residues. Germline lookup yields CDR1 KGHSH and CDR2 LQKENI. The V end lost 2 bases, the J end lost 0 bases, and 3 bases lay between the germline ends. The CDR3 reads CASSPKSTDTQYF. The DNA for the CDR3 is TGTGCCAGCTCACCAAAGAGCACAGATACGCAGTATTTT.

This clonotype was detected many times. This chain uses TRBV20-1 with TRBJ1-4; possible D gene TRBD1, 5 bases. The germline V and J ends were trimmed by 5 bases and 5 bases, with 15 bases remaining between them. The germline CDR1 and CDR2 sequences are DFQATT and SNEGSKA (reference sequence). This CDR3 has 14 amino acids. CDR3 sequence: CSAPQRGGNEKLFF. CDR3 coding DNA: TGCAGTGCTCCACAGAGGGGTGGGAATGAAAAACTGTTTTTT.

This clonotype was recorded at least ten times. CDR3 in amino acids: CASSQGAGGMETQYF. Here the CDR3 DNA reads TGTGCCAGCAGCCAAGGAGCGGGGGGGATGGAGACCCAGTACTTC. The chain uses TRBV3-1 and TRBJ2-5; TRBD2 matches at 10 bases. Germline V CDR1 and CDR2: LGHDT, YNNKEL (reference sequence). J lost 5 bases, V lost 1 base, and 4 bases had no gene match. The CDR3 has 15 amino acids.

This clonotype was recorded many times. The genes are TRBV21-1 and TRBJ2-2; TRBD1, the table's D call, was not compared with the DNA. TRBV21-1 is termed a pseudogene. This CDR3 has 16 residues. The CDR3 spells CASSNEQGANTGELFF. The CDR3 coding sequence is TGTGCCAGCAGCAACGAACAGGGTGCGAACACCGGGGAGCTGTTTTTT.

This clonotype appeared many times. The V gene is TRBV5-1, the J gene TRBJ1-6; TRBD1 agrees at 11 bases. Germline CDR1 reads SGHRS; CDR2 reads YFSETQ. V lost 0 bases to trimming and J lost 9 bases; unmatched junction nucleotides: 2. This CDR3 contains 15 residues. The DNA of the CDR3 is TGCGCCAGCAGCTTGGAAGGGACAGGGGGTTCACCCCTCCACTTT. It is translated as CASSLEGTGGSPLHF.

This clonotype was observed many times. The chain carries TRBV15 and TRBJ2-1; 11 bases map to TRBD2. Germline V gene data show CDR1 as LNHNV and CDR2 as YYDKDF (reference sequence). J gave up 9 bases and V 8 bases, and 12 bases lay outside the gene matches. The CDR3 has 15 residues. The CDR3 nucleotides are TGTGCCACCCCCAAACCCGGGACTAGCGGCGGTGAGCAGTTCTTC. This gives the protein CATPKPGTSGGEQFF. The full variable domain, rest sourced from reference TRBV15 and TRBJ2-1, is DAMVIQNPRYQVTQFGKPVTLSCSQTLNHNVMYWYQQKSSQAPKLLFHYYDKDFNNEADTPDNFQSRRPNTSFCFLDIRSPGLGDTAMYLCATPKPGTSGGEQFFGPGTRLTVL.

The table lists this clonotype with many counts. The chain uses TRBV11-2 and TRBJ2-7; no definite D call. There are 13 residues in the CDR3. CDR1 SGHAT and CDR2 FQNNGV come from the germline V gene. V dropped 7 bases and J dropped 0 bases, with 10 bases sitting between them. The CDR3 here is CASTIPSSYEQYF. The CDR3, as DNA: TGTGCCAGCACCATACCTAGCTCCTACGAGCAGTACTTC.

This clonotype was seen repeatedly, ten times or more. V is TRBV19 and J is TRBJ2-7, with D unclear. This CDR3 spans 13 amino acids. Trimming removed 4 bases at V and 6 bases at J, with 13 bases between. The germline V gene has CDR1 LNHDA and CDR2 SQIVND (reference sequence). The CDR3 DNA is TGTGCCAGTAGTACCACAGTGGCTACCGAGCAGTACTTC. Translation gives CASSTTVATEQYF.

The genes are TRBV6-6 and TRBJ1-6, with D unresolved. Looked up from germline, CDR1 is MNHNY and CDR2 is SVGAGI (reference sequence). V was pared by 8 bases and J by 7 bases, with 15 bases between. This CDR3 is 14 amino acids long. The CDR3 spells CASSPPESNSPLHF. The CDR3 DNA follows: TGTGCCAGCTCCCCCCCAGAAAGCAATTCACCCCTCCACTTT.

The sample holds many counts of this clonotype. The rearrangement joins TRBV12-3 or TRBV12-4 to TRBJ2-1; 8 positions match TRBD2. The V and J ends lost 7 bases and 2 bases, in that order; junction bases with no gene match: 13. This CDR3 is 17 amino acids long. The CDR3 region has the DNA TGTGCCAGCACCACAGCCGCATTAGCGGGGACCTACAATGAGCAGTTCTTC. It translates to CASTTAALAGTYNEQFF.

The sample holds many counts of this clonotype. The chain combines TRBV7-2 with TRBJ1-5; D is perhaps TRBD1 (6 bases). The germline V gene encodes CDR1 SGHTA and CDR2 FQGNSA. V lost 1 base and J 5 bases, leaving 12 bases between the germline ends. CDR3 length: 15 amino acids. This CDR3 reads CASSLEGGRDQPQHF. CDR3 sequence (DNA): TGTGCCAGCAGCTTAGAGGGGGGGCGAGATCAGCCCCAGCATTTT.

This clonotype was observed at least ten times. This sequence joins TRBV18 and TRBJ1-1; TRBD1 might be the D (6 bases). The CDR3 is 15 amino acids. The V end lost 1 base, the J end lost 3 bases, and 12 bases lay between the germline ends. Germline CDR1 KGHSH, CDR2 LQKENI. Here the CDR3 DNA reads TGTGCCAGCTCACCACGAACACAGGGACACACTGAAGCTTTCTTT. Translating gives CASSPRTQGHTEAFF.

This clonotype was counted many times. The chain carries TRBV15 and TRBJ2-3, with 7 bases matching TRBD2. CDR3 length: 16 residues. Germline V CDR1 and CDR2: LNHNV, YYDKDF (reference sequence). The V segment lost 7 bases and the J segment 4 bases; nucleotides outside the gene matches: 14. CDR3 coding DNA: TGTGCCACCACCCTAATGCGGGGTGGGGGGGCAGATACGCAGTATTTT. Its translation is CATTLMRGGGADTQYF.

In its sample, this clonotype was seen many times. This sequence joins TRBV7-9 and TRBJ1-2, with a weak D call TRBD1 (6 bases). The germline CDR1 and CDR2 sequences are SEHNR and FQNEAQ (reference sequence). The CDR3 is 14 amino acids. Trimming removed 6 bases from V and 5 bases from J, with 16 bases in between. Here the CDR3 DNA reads TGTGCCAGCAGGGGGGCAGGTAACACTTATGGCTACACCTTC. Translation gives CASRGAGNTYGYTF. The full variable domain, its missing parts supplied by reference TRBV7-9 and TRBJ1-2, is DTGVSQNPRHKITKRGQNVTFRCDPISEHNRLYWYRQTLGQGPEFLTYFQNEAQLEKSRLLSDRFSAERPKGSFSTLEIQRTEQGDSAMYLCASRGAGNTYGYTFGSGTRLTVV.

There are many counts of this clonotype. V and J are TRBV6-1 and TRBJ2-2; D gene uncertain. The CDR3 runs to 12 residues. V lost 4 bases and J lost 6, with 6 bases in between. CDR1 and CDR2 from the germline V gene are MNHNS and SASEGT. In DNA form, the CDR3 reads TGTGCCAGCAGTGTGGGGTCCGGGGAGCTGTTTTTT. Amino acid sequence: CASSVGSGELFF.

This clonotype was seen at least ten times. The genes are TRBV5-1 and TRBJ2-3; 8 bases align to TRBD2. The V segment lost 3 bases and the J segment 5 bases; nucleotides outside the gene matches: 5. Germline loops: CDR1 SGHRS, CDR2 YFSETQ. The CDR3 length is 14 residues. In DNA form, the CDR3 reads TGCGCCAGCAGCTCGACTAGCGATGGAGATACGCAGTATTTT. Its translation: CASSSTSDGDTQYF.

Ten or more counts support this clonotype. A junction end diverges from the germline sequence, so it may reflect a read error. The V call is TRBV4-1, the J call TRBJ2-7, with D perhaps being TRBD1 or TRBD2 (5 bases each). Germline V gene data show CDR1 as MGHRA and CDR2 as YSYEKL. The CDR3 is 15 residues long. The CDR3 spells CASSQVGTPGYGQYF. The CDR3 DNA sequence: TGCGCCAGCAGCCAAGTGGGGACCCCGGGGTACGGGCAGTACTTC.

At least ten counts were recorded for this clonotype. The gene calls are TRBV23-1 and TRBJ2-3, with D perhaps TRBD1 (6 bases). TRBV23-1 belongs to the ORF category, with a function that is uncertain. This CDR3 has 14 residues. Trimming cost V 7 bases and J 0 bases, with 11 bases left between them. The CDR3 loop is CASITGSSTDTQYF. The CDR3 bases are TGCGCCAGCATTACAGGGTCGAGCACAGATACGCAGTATTTT.

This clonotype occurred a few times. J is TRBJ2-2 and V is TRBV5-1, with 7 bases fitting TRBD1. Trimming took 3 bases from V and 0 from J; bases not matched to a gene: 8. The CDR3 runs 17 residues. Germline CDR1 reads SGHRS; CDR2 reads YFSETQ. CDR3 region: CASSWAPQGTNTGELFF. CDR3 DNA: TGCGCCAGCAGCTGGGCCCCACAGGGGACGAACACCGGGGAGCTGTTTTTT.

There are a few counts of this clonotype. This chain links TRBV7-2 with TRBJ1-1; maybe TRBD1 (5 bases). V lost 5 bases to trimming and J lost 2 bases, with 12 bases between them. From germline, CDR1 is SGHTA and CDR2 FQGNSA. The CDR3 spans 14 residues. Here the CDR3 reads CASSPARDNTEAFF. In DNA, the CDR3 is TGTGCCAGCAGCCCGGCCAGGGATAACACTGAAGCTTTCTTT.

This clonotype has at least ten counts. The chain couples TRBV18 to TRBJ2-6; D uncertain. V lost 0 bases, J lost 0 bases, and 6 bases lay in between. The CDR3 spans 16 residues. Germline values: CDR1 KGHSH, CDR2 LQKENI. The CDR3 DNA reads TGTGCCAGCTCACCACCGAGGAGCTCTGGGGCCAACGTCCTGACTTTC. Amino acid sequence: CASSPPRSSGANVLTF.